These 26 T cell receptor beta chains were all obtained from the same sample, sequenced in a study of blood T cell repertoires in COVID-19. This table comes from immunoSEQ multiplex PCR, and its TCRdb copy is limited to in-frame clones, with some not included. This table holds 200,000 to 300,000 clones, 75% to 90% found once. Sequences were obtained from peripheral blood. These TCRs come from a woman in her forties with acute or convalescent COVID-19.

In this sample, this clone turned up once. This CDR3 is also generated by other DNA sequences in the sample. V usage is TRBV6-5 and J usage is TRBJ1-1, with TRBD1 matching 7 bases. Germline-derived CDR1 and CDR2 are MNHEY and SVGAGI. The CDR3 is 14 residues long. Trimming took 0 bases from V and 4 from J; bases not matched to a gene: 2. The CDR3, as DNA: TGTGCCAGCAGTTACTCAGGGGGCGGCACTGAAGCTTTCTTT. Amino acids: CASSYSGGGTEAFF.

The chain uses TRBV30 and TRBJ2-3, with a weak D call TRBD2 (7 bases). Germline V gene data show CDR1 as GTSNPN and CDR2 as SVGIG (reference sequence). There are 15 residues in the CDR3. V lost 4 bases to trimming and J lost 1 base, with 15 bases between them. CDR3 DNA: TGTGCCTGGAAGGGGGGGACGATCCGCACAGATACGCAGTATTTT. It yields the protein CAWKGGTIRTDTQYF. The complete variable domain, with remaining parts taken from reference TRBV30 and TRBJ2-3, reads SQTIHQWPATLVQPVGSPLSLECTVEGTSNPNLYWYRQAAGRGLQLLFYSVGIGQISSEVPQNLSASRPQDRQFILSSKKLLLSDSGFYLCAWKGGTIRTDTQYFGPGTRLTVL.

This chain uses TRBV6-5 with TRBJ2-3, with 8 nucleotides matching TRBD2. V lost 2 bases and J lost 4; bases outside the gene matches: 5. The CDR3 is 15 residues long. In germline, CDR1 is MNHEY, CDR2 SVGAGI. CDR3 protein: CASSYGRGAPDTQYF. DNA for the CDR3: TGTGCCAGCAGTTACGGGCGGGGGGCCCCAGATACGCAGTATTTT.

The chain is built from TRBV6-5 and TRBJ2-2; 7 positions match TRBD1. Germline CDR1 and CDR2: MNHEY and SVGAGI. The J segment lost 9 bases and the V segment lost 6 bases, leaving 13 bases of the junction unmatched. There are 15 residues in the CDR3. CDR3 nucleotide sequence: TGTGCCAGCAGCTCGACAGGGTTTGGTATGCGGGAGCTGTTTTTT. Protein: CASSSTGFGMRELFF.

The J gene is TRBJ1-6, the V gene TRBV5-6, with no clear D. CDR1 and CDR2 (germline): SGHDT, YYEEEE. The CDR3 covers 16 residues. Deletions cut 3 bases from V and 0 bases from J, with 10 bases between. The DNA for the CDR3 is TGTGCCAGCAGCTCCGACGGAGGCTCCTATAATTCACCCCTCCACTTT. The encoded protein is CASSSDGGSYNSPLHF.

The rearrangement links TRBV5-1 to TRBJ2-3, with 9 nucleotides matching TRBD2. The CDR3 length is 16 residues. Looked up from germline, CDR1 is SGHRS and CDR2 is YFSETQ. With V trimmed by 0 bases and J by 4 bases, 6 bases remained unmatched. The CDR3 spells CASSLGRGGGADTQYF. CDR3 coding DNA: TGCGCCAGCAGCTTGGGGCGCGGGGGGGGCGCAGATACGCAGTATTTT.

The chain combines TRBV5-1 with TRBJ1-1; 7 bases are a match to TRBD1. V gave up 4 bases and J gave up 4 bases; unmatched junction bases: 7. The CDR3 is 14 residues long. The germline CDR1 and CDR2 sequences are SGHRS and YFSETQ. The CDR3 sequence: CASSPRQGLTEAFF. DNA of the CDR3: TGCGCCAGCAGCCCGAGACAGGGACTCACTGAAGCTTTCTTT. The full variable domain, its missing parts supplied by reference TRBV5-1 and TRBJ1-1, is KAGVTQTPRYLIKTRGQQVTLSCSPISGHRSVSWYQQTPGQGLQFLFEYFSETQRNKGNFPGRFSGRQFSNSRSEMNVSTLELGDSALYLCASSPRQGLTEAFFGQGTRLTVV.

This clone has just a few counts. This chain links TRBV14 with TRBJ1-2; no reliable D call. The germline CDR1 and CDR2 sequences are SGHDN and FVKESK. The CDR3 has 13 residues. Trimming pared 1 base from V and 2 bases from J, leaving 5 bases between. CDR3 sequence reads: CASSQARNYGYTF. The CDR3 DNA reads TGTGCCAGCAGCCAAGCCAGAAACTATGGCTACACCTTC.

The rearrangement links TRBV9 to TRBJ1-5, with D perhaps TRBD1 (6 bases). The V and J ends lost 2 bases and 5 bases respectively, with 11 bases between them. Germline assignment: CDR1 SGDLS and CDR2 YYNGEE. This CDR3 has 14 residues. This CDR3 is CASSVTQGYQPQHF. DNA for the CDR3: TGTGCCAGCAGCGTCACTCAGGGGTATCAGCCCCAGCATTTT.

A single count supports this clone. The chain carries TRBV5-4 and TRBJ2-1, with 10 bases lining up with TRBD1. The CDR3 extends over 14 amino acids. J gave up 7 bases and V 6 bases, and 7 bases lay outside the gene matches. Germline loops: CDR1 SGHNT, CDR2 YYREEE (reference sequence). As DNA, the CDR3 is TGTGCCAGCAACTTTGCGGACAGGGGGAATGAGCAGTTCTTC. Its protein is CASNFADRGNEQFF.

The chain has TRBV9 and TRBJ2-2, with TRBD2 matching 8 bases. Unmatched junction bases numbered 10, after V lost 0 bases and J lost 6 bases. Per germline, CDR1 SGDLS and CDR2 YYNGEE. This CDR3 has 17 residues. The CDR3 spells CASSVVAGGHLAGELFF. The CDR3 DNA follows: TGTGCCAGCAGCGTAGTTGCGGGGGGCCATTTAGCCGGGGAGCTGTTTTTT.

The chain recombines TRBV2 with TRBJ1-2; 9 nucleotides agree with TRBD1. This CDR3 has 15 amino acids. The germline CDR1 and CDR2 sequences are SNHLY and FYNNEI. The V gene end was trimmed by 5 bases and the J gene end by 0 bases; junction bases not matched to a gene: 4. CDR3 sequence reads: CASSTTGGSNYGYTF. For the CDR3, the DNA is TGTGCCAGCAGTACTACAGGGGGCTCTAACTATGGCTACACCTTC.

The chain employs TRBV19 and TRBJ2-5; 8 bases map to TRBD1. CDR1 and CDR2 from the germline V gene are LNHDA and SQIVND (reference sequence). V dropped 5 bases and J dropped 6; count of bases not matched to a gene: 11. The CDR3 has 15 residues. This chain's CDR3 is CASSAIYRGFKTQYF. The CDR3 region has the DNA TGTGCCAGTAGTGCCATATACAGGGGGTTCAAGACCCAGTACTTC.

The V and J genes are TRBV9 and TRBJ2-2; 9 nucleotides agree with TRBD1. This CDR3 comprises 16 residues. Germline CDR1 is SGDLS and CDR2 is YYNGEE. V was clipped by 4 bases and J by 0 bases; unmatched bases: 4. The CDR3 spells CASSPRTGANTGELFF. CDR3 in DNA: TGTGCCAGCAGCCCCCGGACAGGGGCGAACACCGGGGAGCTGTTTTTT.

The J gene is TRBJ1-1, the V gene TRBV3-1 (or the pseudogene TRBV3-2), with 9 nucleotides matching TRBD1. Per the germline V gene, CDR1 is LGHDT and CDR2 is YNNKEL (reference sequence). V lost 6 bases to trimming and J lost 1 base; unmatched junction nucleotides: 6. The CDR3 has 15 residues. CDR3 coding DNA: TGTGCCAGCAGACCTACAGGGGGCGCGAACACTGAAGCTTTCTTT. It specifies CASRPTGGANTEAFF.

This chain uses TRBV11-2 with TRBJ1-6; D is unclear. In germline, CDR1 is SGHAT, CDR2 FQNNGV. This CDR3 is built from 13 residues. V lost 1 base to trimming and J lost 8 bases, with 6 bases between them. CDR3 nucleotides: TGTGCCAGCAGCTTAGGGCTTGATTCACCCCTCCACTTT. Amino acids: CASSLGLDSPLHF.

The CDR3 protein is CSVEMLGQGNTEAFF. The CDR3 nucleotides are TGCAGCGTTGAAATGTTGGGACAGGGGAACACTGAAGCTTTCTTT. This chain joins TRBV29-1 and TRBJ1-1, with TRBD1 matching over 9 bases. The CDR3 is made up of 15 amino acids. Per germline, CDR1 SQVTM and CDR2 ANQGSEA. V gave up 2 bases and J gave up 1 base; unmatched junction bases: 5.

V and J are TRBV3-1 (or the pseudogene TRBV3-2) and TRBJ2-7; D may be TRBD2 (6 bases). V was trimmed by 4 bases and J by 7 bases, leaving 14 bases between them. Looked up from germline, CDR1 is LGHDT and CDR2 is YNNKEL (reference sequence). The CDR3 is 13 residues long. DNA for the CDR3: TGTGCCAGCAGCCCCAAGGAAGGAGGGGAGCAGTACGTC. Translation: CASSPKEGGEQYV.

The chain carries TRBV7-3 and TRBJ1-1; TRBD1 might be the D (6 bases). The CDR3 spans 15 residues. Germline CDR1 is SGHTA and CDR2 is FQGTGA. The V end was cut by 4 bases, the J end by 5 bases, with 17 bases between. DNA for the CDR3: TGTGCCAGCAGCTCCTCCCCGCAGGGGCAGACTGAAGCTTTCTTT. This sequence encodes CASSSSPQGQTEAFF.

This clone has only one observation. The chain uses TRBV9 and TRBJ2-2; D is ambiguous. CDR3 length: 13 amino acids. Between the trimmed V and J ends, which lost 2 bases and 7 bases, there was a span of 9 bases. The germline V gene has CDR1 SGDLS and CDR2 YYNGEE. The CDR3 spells CASSVVAVGELFF. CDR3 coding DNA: TGTGCCAGCAGCGTTGTTGCAGTCGGGGAGCTGTTTTTT.

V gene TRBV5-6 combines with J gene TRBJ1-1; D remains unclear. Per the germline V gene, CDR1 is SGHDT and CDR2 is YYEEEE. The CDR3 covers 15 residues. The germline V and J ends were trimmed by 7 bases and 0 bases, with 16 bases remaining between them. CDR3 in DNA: TGTGCCAGCTCCCGAATCGGGTCCATGAACACTGAAGCTTTCTTT. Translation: CASSRIGSMNTEAFF.

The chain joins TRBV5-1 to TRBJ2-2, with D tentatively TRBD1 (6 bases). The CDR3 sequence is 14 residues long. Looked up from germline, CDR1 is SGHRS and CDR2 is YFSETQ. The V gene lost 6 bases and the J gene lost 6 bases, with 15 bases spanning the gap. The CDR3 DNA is TGCGCCAGCACTAACAGGGAAGGCTCCGGGGAGCTGTTTTTT. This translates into CASTNREGSGELFF.

CDR3 DNA sequence: TGTGCCAGCAGTGAAGTCCTCAATTCACCCCTCCACTTT. This gives the protein CASSEVLNSPLHF. The V and J genes are TRBV6-1 and TRBJ1-6; unclear D gene. V lost 1 base and J 7 bases, leaving 5 bases between the germline ends. The V gene's germline CDR1 is MNHNS and CDR2 SASEGT. The CDR3 sequence is 13 residues long.

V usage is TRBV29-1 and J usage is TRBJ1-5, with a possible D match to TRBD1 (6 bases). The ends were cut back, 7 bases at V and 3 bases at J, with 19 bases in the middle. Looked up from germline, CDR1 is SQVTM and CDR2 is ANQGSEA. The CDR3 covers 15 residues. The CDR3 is CSATTGSSFNQPQHF. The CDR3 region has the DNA TGCAGCGCAACAACAGGGTCAAGTTTCAATCAGCCCCAGCATTTT. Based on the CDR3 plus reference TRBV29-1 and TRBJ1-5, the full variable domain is SAVISQKPSRDICQRGTSLTIQCQVDSQVTMMFWYRQQPGQSLTLIATANQGSEATYESGFVIDKFPISRPNLTFSTLTVSNMSPEDSSIYLCSATTGSSFNQPQHFGDGTRLSIL.

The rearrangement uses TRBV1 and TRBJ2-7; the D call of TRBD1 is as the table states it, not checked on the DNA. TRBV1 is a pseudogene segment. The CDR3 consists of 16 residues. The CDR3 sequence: CTSSPAGTTKVHEQYV. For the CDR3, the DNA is TGCACCAGCAGCCCCGCCGGGACAACGAAGGTCCACGAGCAGTACGTC.

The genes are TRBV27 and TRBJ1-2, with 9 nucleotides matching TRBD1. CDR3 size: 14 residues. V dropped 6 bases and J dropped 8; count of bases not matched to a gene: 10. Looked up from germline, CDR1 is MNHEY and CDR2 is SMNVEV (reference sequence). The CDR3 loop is CASSQGQGIGGYTF. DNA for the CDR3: TGTGCCAGCAGCCAGGGACAGGGTATCGGCGGCTACACCTTC.